This entry lists 29 T cell receptor beta chains sequenced from one sample in a study of T cell responses to AZD1222 COVID-19 vaccine. Profiling relied on immunoSEQ multiplex PCR, and the TCRdb table lists in-frame clones only, not all of them. The sample contains 95,000 to 130,000 clones, roughly 85% of which appear only once. The sequenced sample was peripheral blood, obtained on day 0 of MenACWY control vaccination. Every receptor here comes from an adult in good health.

This sequence joins TRBV20-1 and TRBJ1-2; the match to TRBD1 covers 7 bases. CDR1 and CDR2 from the germline V gene are DFQATT and SNEGSKA (reference sequence). J was trimmed by 8 bases and V by 3 bases; bases with no gene match: 12. The CDR3 is 14 residues long. CDR3 sequence reads: CSASTARGAEGYTF. The CDR3 coding sequence is TGCAGTGCTAGTACCGCCAGGGGGGCCGAAGGCTACACCTTC.

The chain recombines TRBV5-1 with TRBJ1-2, with 7 bases lining up with TRBD1. The CDR3 has 16 residues. V trimming: 0 bases; J trimming: 0 bases; junction bases outside the gene matches: 5. Per germline, CDR1 SGHRS and CDR2 YFSETQ. CDR3 in amino acids: CASSLVVGTANYGYTF. In DNA, the CDR3 is TGCGCCAGCAGCTTGGTTGTAGGGACAGCTAACTATGGCTACACCTTC.

The chain recombines TRBV5-1 with TRBJ1-2; D perhaps matches TRBD1 (5 bases). Per germline, CDR1 SGHRS and CDR2 YFSETQ. The CDR3 runs 14 residues. V was cut by 5 bases and J by 0 bases, with 11 bases left in between. In nucleotides, the CDR3 is TGCGCCAGCAGAAGGACACTTACTAACTATGGCTACACCTTC. Translating it yields CASRRTLTNYGYTF.

The V and J genes are TRBV6-5 and TRBJ2-1; 9 positions match TRBD1. Per germline, CDR1 MNHEY and CDR2 SVGAGI. Unmatched junction bases numbered 3, after V lost 3 bases and J lost 3 bases. The CDR3 sequence is 15 residues long. CDR3 nucleotide sequence: TGTGCCAGCAGTTATGGGGACAGGGACTACAATGAGCAGTTCTTC. It codes for CASSYGDRDYNEQFF.

The rearrangement joins TRBV19 to TRBJ1-5; no reliable D call. Germline V gene data show CDR1 as LNHDA and CDR2 as SQIVND (reference sequence). This CDR3 has 15 amino acids. Trimming took off 5 bases at V and 7 bases at J, with 18 bases between the two ends. The CDR3 coding sequence is TGTGCCAGTAGTCCTTCGAAATCCGTCGGGCAGCCCCAGCATTTT. Translation gives CASSPSKSVGQPQHF. Together with reference TRBV19 and TRBJ1-5, the CDR3 gives the full variable domain: DGGITQSPKYLFRKEGQNVTLSCEQNLNHDAMYWYRQDPGQGLRLIYYSQIVNDFQKGDIAEGYSVSREKKESFPLTVTSAQKNPTAFYLCASSPSKSVGQPQHFGDGTRLSIL.

The chain links TRBV7-9 to TRBJ1-2; 8 positions agree with TRBD1. The CDR3 covers 15 residues. Germline CDR1 is SEHNR and CDR2 is FQNEAQ (reference sequence). Losses at the gene ends were 6 bases for V and 5 bases for J; bases not matched to a gene: 11. CDR3 nucleotides: TGTGCCAGCAGTGTAACAGGGGGATTATCATATGGCTACACCTTC. Its translation: CASSVTGGLSYGYTF. Filled out from reference TRBV7-9 and TRBJ1-2, the complete variable domain reads DTGVSQNPRHKITKRGQNVTFRCDPISEHNRLYWYRQTLGQGPEFLTYFQNEAQLEKSRLLSDRFSAERPKGSFSTLEIQRTEQGDSAMYLCASSVTGGLSYGYTFGSGTRLTVV.

V is TRBV29-1 and J is TRBJ2-1, with unresolved D. This CDR3 comprises 11 residues. Trimming took 5 bases from V and 9 from J, leaving 11 bases between them. Germline V gene sequence: CDR1 SQVTM, CDR2 ANQGSEA. CDR3 sequence: CSVSSSGEQFF. The CDR3 coding sequence is TGCAGCGTTAGTTCTTCAGGTGAGCAGTTCTTC.

This clone was detected once. V and J are TRBV5-4 and TRBJ2-2; D may match TRBD1 or TRBD2 (5 bases each). The V gene lost 1 base and the J gene lost 5 bases, with 12 bases spanning the gap. Germline CDR1 reads SGHNT; CDR2 reads YYREEE (reference sequence). CDR3 length: 15 amino acids. CDR3 coding DNA: TGTGCCAGCAGCTTGTACTGGGGACGGACCGGGGAGCTGTTTTTT. Translating it yields CASSLYWGRTGELFF. The variable domain in full, completed from reference TRBV5-4 and TRBJ2-2, reads ETGVTQSPTHLIKTRGQQVTLRCSSQSGHNTVSWYQQALGQGPQFIFQYYREEENGRGNFPPRFSGLQFPNYSSELNVNALELDDSALYLCASSLYWGRTGELFFGEGSRLTVL.

This chain joins TRBV6-5 and TRBJ1-2; TRBD1 matches 7 bases. The CDR3 contains 14 residues. Per germline, CDR1 MNHEY and CDR2 SVGAGI. V lost 6 bases and J lost 2; bases outside the gene matches: 6. Written as DNA, the CDR3 is TGTGCCAGCAGAAGACAGGGCCTGAACTATGGCTACACCTTC. Its protein product is CASRRQGLNYGYTF.

The J gene is TRBJ2-1, the V gene TRBV2; D is ambiguous. The CDR3 consists of 14 residues. The ends were cut back, 6 bases at V and 0 bases at J, with 9 bases in the middle. Germline V CDR1 and CDR2: SNHLY, FYNNEI. In DNA, the CDR3 is TGTGCCAGCAGGCTAGGGCGCTCCTACAATGAGCAGTTCTTC. This translates into CASRLGRSYNEQFF. Using reference TRBV2 and TRBJ2-1 for the parts outside the CDR3, the full variable domain is EPEVTQTPSHQVTQMGQEVILRCVPISNHLYFYWYRQILGQKVEFLVSFYNNEISEKSEIFDDQFSVERPDGSNFTLKIRSTKLEDSAMYFCASRLGRSYNEQFFGPGTRLTVL.

This clone was picked up one time. The rearrangement links TRBV7-9 to TRBJ2-3; maybe TRBD1 (5 bases). Trimming cost V 1 base and J 3 bases, with 8 bases left between them. The CDR3 is 14 residues long. The germline V gene has CDR1 SEHNR and CDR2 FQNEAQ (reference sequence). The CDR3 DNA follows: TGTGCCAGCAGCTTAGATGGGGCGACAGATACGCAGTATTTT. Amino acids: CASSLDGATDTQYF.

This clone came up a few times. The chain uses TRBV19 and TRBJ1-6; D remains ambiguous. In germline, CDR1 is LNHDA, CDR2 SQIVND (reference sequence). The CDR3 length is 11 residues. V was trimmed by 5 bases and J by 10 bases, leaving 6 bases between them. CDR3 sequence: CASSSGSPLHF. Here the CDR3 DNA reads TGTGCCAGTAGTTCGGGCTCACCCCTCCACTTT.

The chain uses TRBV28 and TRBJ2-5; 10 bases fit TRBD1. V was clipped by 4 bases and J by 5 bases; unmatched bases: 7. This CDR3 has 15 amino acids. Germline assignment: CDR1 MDHEN and CDR2 SYDVKM. The CDR3 sequence: CASSSDRGRGETQYF. The CDR3 coding sequence is TGTGCCAGCAGTTCCGACAGGGGGCGTGGGGAGACCCAGTACTTC.

The gene calls are TRBV11-1 and TRBJ2-3, with 7 bases matching TRBD1. The V gene end was trimmed by 6 bases and the J gene end by 8 bases; junction bases not matched to a gene: 5. This CDR3 spans 12 amino acids. The germline V gene has CDR1 SGHAT and CDR2 FQDESV (reference sequence). Here the CDR3 DNA reads TGTGCCAGCAGTCCTGCAGGGGGTACGCAGTATTTT. Protein sequence: CASSPAGGTQYF.

The chain carries TRBV4-1 and TRBJ1-4; D not certain. The germline gives CDR1 MGHRA, CDR2 YSYEKL. CDR3 length equals 18 residues. Trimming took off 0 bases at V and 0 bases at J, with 14 bases between the two ends. In nucleotides, the CDR3 is TGCGCCAGCAGCCAAGATAGAGGCATTGTTGCAACTAATGAAAAACTGTTTTTT. Protein product: CASSQDRGIVATNEKLFF.

This clone was counted between two and nine times. The chain has TRBV15 and TRBJ1-2, with TRBD1 as a possible D gene (5 bases). Germline assignment: CDR1 LNHNV and CDR2 YYDKDF (reference sequence). The CDR3 consists of 15 residues. Trimming cost V 0 bases and J 6 bases, with 14 bases left between them. This CDR3 reads CATSRDLGREDGYTF. CDR3 sequence (DNA): TGTGCCACCAGCAGAGATTTAGGCAGGGAGGATGGCTACACCTTC.

The V and J genes are TRBV6-2 or TRBV6-3 and TRBJ2-3, with D possibly being TRBD1 or TRBD2 (5 bases each). CDR1 is MNHEY and CDR2 is SVGEGT in the germline V gene. The CDR3 is 17 residues long. The germline V and J ends were trimmed by 6 bases and 4 bases, with 23 bases remaining between them. CDR3 coding DNA: TGTGCCAGCAGCGGGGAATGGGCCGGATGGGGCGCAGATACGCAGTATTTT. Amino acids: CASSGEWAGWGADTQYF.

The CDR3 protein is CASSLVAGGGETQYF. CDR3 nucleotide sequence: TGTGCCAGCAGCTTAGTAGCGGGGGGAGGAGAGACCCAGTACTTC. This rearrangement joins TRBV7-2 to TRBJ2-5, with TRBD2 matching over 10 bases. CDR1 is SGHTA and CDR2 is FQGNSA in the germline V gene. This CDR3 has 15 residues. V was pared by 1 base and J by 4 bases, with 3 bases of the junction left unmatched.

The V and J genes are TRBV20-1 and TRBJ2-2, with TRBD2 matching 10 bases. The ends lost 3 bases at V and 7 bases at J; junction bases unmatched: 23. Germline V lookup: CDR1 DFQATT, CDR2 SNEGSKA (reference sequence). The CDR3 spans 20 residues. This CDR3 reads CSASPPTGTSDELGGGELFF. The CDR3 DNA sequence: TGCAGTGCTAGTCCCCCCACCGGGACTAGCGACGAGCTGGGGGGCGGGGAGCTGTTTTTT.

This chain joins TRBV29-1 and TRBJ1-5; D remains unclear. The CDR3 contains 14 residues. Trimming left V 7 bases short and J 0 bases short, with 13 bases between. Germline V CDR1 and CDR2: SQVTM, ANQGSEA. The CDR3 nucleotides read TGCAGCGGGTTCCCGGAGGATAGCAATCAGCCCCAGCATTTT. Translated, it gives CSGFPEDSNQPQHF.

The chain employs TRBV6-2 or TRBV6-3 and TRBJ1-1, with D possibly being TRBD1 (5 bases). CDR3 length: 16 residues. Germline lookup yields CDR1 MNHEY and CDR2 SVGEGT. V was cut by 0 bases and J by 4 bases, with 15 bases left in between. The CDR3 reads CASSYSPGGSGTEAFF. The CDR3 DNA reads as TGTGCCAGCAGTTACTCCCCGGGGGGAAGTGGCACTGAAGCTTTCTTT.

V is TRBV28 and J is TRBJ2-5, with 8 bases identical to TRBD1. V gave up 8 bases and J gave up 1 base; unmatched junction bases: 0. Germline V CDR1 and CDR2: MDHEN, SYDVKM. The CDR3 covers 12 residues. CDR3 sequence (DNA): TGTGCCAGCGGGACAGGCCAAGAGACCCAGTACTTC. Translating gives CASGTGQETQYF.

The chain has TRBV29-1 and TRBJ1-1, with TRBD1 as a possible D gene (6 bases). CDR1 SQVTM and CDR2 ANQGSEA come from the germline V gene. Trimming removed 6 bases from V and 4 bases from J, with 15 bases in between. The CDR3 totals 13 residues. The CDR3 nucleotides read TGCAGCGTCCAAATACAACAGGGCACTGAAGCTTTCTTT. Translated, it gives CSVQIQQGTEAFF.

The chain combines TRBV7-9 with TRBJ1-2; TRBD1 might be the D (5 bases). Germline V gene data show CDR1 as SEHNR and CDR2 as FQNEAQ (reference sequence). The CDR3 runs to 17 residues. V was pared by 2 bases and J by 0 bases, with 16 bases between. CDR3 bases: TGTGCCAGCAGCTTATACGCCCCAGGGAAGGCTAACTATGGCTACACCTTC. Its translation: CASSLYAPGKANYGYTF.

A few counts support this clone. CDR3 residues: CASSQAAGQGQYEQYF. The CDR3 region has the DNA TGTGCCAGCAGCCAAGCAGCGGGACAGGGACAATACGAGCAGTACTTC. The rearrangement uses TRBV4-2 and TRBJ2-7; TRBD1 aligns across 9 bases. The V segment lost 1 base and the J segment 4 bases; nucleotides outside the gene matches: 8. Per germline, CDR1 LGHNA and CDR2 YNFKEQ. The CDR3 is 16 residues long.

The J gene is TRBJ2-5, the V gene TRBV6-2 or TRBV6-3, with 10 bases matching TRBD1. After removal of 6 bases from V and 5 bases from J, the junction contained 12 bases not matched to a gene. Germline V gene sequence: CDR1 MNHEY, CDR2 SVGEGT. CDR3 size: 16 residues. In DNA form, the CDR3 reads TGTGCCAGCAGCCCCCGGGGGACAGGGGTTTTTGAGACCCAGTACTTC. It yields the protein CASSPRGTGVFETQYF.

V usage is TRBV7-2 and J usage is TRBJ2-2, with D unclear. The CDR3 sequence is 13 residues long. Trimming took off 3 bases at V and 5 bases at J, with 7 bases between the two ends. Germline V CDR1 and CDR2: SGHTA, FQGNSA. CDR3 in DNA: TGTGCCAGCAGCTTTACCATGACCGGGGAGCTGTTTTTT. It yields the protein CASSFTMTGELFF. The full variable domain, completed using reference TRBV7-2 and TRBJ2-2, is GAGVSQSPSNKVTEKGKDVELRCDPISGHTALYWYRQSLGQGLEFLIYFQGNSAPDKSGLPSDRFSAERTGGSVSTLTIQRTQQEDSAVYLCASSFTMTGELFFGEGSRLTVL.

V gene TRBV30 combines with J gene TRBJ2-3; tentatively, D is TRBD1 (6 bases). The germline V gene encodes CDR1 GTSNPN and CDR2 SVGIG (reference sequence). The CDR3 consists of 11 residues. Trimming cost V 3 bases and J 6 bases, with 7 bases left between them. This chain's CDR3 is CAWSRGDTQYF. The CDR3 DNA follows: TGTGCCTGGAGCAGGGGTGATACGCAGTATTTT.

V is TRBV6-2 or TRBV6-3 and J is TRBJ1-2, with D possibly being TRBD1 (5 bases). Trimming pared 2 bases from V and 0 bases from J, leaving 16 bases between. CDR1 is MNHEY, CDR2 SVGEGT, per germline. The CDR3 contains 17 residues. CDR3 DNA sequence: TGTGCCAGCAGTTACCACGCAGGGCGGTTTACTAACTATGGCTACACCTTC. Translation: CASSYHAGRFTNYGYTF.